This TCR beta chain was obtained from a study of blood T cell repertoires in COVID-19. Looking at the study overall: The origin of the acute and convalescent COVID-19 samples was the United States, Italy and Spain. Sample material is recorded as cDNA or gDNA derived from T cells, B-cell-depleted T cells, or PBMCs.

The CDR3 totals 14 residues. Looked up from germline, CDR1 is MNHEY and CDR2 is SVGAGI. Data came from immunoSEQ multiplex PCR; TCRdb stores just in-frame clones and leaves some out. The sample records a few hundred thousand clones, around 86% being singletons. For this clone: At one boundary the junction diverges from the germline segment, which might be a read error.

The gene calls are TRBV6-5 and TRBJ2-7; D gene uncertain. The TCR comes from a man between 18 and 35 years old with active or convalescent COVID-19. The sequencing input was peripheral blood. The CDR3 DNA follows: TGTGCCAGCAGTCACTCGGGCATCTCCTACGAGCAGTACTTC. This sequence encodes CASSHSGISYEQYF.